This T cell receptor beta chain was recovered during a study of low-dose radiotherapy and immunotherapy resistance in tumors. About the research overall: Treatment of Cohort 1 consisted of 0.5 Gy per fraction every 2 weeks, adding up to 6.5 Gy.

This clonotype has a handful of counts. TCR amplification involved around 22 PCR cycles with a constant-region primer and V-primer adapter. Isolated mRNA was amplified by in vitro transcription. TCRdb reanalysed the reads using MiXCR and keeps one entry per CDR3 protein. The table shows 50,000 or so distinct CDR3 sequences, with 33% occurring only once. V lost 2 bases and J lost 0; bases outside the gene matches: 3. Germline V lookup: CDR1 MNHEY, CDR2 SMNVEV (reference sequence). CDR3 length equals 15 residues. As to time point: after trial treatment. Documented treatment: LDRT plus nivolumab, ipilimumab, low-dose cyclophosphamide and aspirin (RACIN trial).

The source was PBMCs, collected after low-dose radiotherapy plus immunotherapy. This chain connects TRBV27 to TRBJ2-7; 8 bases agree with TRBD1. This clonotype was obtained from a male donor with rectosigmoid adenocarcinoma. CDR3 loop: CASSLARGLSYEQYF. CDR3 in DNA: TGTGCCAGCAGTTTAGCCAGGGGGCTCTCCTACGAGCAGTACTTC.